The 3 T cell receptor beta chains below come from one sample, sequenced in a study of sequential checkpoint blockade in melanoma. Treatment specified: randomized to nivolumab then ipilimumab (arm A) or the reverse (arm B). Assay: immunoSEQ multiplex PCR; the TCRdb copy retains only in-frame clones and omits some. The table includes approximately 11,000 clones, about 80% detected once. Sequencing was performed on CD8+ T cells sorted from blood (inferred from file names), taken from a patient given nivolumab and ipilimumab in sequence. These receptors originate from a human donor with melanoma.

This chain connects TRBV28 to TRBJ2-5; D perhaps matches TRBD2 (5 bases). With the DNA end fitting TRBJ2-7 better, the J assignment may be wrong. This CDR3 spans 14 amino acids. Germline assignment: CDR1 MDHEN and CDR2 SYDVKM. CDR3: CASSGGPWFDEQYF. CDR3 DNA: TGTGCCAGCAGTGGCGGGCCGTGGTTCGACGAGCAGTACTTC.

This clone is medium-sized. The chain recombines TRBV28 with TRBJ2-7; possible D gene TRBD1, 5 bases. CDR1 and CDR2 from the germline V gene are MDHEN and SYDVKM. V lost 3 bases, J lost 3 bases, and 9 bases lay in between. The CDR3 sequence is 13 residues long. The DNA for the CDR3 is TGTGCCAGCAGTTTTGACAGATTCTACGAGCAGTACTTC. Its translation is CASSFDRFYEQYF. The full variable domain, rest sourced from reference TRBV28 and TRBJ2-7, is DVKVTQSSRYLVKRTGEKVFLECVQDMDHENMFWYRQDPGLGLRLIYFSYDVKMKEKGDIPEGYSVSREKKERFSLILESASTNQTSMYLCASSFDRFYEQYFGPGTRLTVT.

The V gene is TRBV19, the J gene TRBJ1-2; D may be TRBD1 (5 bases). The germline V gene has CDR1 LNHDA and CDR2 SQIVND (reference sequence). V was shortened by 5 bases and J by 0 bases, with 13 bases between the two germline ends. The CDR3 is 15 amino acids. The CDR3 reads CASSDGGRTNYGYTF. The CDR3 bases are TGTGCCAGTAGTGACGGGGGACGGACTAACTATGGCTACACCTTC. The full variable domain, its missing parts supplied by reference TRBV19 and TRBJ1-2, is DGGITQSPKYLFRKEGQNVTLSCEQNLNHDAMYWYRQDPGQGLRLIYYSQIVNDFQKGDIAEGYSVSREKKESFPLTVTSAQKNPTAFYLCASSDGGRTNYGYTFGSGTRLTVV.